This entry features one T cell receptor beta chain sequence. Time point given: sample taken at primary tumor resection. Whole RNA was taken from tumor, nontumor lung or frozen PBMC; it was then sequenced unsorted. Donors were some 72 untreated early-stage non-small cell lung cancer patients. TCRdb re-called the 5' RACE reads through MiXCR, storing one row per CDR3 protein. Among about 82,000 distinct CDR3 sequences, roughly an eighth were seen once, and the ten largest hold under 5.5%. This CDR3 is 14 amino acids long. V gave up 4 bases and J gave up 4 bases; unmatched junction bases: 6. Germline CDR1 SGHTA, CDR2 FQGTGA. The data originate from a study of spatial heterogeneity in lung cancer.

Sequenced here: PBMCs, sampled at surgery. This clonotype was obtained from a male donor with early-stage non-small cell lung cancer. The V call is TRBV7-3, the J call TRBJ1-2, with 7 bases that match TRBD1. The CDR3 loop is CASSWDSTLYGYTF. In DNA form, the CDR3 reads TGTGCCAGCAGCTGGGACAGCACCCTCTATGGCTACACCTTC.